The next 14 T cell receptor beta chains were all read from a single sample in a study of T cells after yellow fever vaccination. One entry per CDR3 protein results from TCRdb running MiXCR on the 5' RACE reads. There are some 300,000 distinct CDR3 sequences in the sample; around 11% occur only once, and less than 3.5% lies in the top ten. The sample consisted of CD4+ T cells sorted from PBMCs, taken 45 days after the yellow fever booster vaccination. Receptors originate from a man aged 18 to 30 who received the YFV17D yellow fever vaccine.

The V call is TRBV20-1, the J call TRBJ1-2; D gene uncertain. This CDR3 comprises 14 residues. V was pared by 6 bases and J by 4 bases, with 18 bases between. CDR1 DFQATT and CDR2 SNEGSKA come from the germline V gene (reference sequence). The chain's CDR3 is CSAPTPGFAYGYTF. The CDR3 nucleotides read TGCAGTGCCCCGACTCCGGGTTTTGCCTATGGCTACACCTTC.

Only a few counts were recorded for this clonotype. This chain uses TRBV7-9 with TRBJ1-2, with a possible D match to TRBD1 (5 bases). Germline CDR1 and CDR2: SEHNR and FQNEAQ (reference sequence). Trimming left V 7 bases short and J 8 bases short, with 14 bases between. CDR3 length: 12 amino acids. The CDR3 region is CASTFVGGGYTF. The DNA of the CDR3 is TGTGCCAGCACCTTTGTTGGGGGGGGCTACACCTTC.

This clonotype showed up just a few times. The chain couples TRBV5-6 to TRBJ1-2; TRBD1 aligns across 8 bases. Germline V gene sequence: CDR1 SGHDT, CDR2 YYEEEE. CDR3 length: 15 residues. With V trimmed by 4 bases and J by 3 bases, 8 bases remained unmatched. The CDR3 loop reads CASSRERQGHYGYTF. The CDR3 DNA reads as TGTGCCAGCAGCCGGGAGAGACAGGGGCACTATGGCTACACCTTC.

Only a few counts were recorded for this clonotype. This clone may be a read error of a much larger clone one base away. CDR3 region: CASSSGQRYGYTF. DNA for the CDR3: TGTGCCAGCAGTTCGGGACAGCGCTATGGCTACACCTTC. The genes are TRBV7-2 and TRBJ1-2; TRBD1 matches 7 bases. Trimming cost V 6 bases and J 4 bases; bases outside gene matches: 5. Germline CDR1 SGHTA, CDR2 FQGNSA. The CDR3 is 13 amino acids.

This clonotype was picked up a small number of times. V and J are TRBV2 and TRBJ1-2; 11 nucleotides align to TRBD1. Germline V lookup: CDR1 SNHLY, CDR2 FYNNEI. The junction had 11 bases not matched to a gene; V was cut back by 8 bases and J by 0 bases. The CDR3 loop spans 17 amino acids. Here the CDR3 reads CASGRDRGTLANYGYTF. The CDR3 DNA is TGTGCCAGCGGACGGGACAGGGGGACCCTAGCTAACTATGGCTACACCTTC.

This clonotype appeared a few times. The rearrangement joins TRBV5-1 to TRBJ2-1, with D uncertain. The CDR3 extends over 14 amino acids. The V and J ends lost 0 bases and 5 bases respectively, with 9 bases between them. The germline V gene encodes CDR1 SGHRS and CDR2 YFSETQ. CDR3 protein: CASSLDGPNNEQFF. The CDR3 bases are TGCGCCAGCAGCTTGGATGGTCCGAACAATGAGCAGTTCTTC.

Turning to this clonotype: The CDR3 does not end in the conserved phenylalanine or tryptophan, so this is likely a read error. The chain has TRBV3-1 and TRBJ1-2; D gene ambiguous. CDR1 is LGHDT and CDR2 is YNNKEL in the germline V gene (reference sequence). V was cut by 3 bases and J by 3 bases, with 11 bases left in between. The CDR3 consists of 14 residues. The DNA of the CDR3 is TGTGCCAGCAGCCACAGGCTAGGTGACTATGGCTACACCCTC. This encodes CASSHRLGDYGYTL.

This clonotype was counted between two and nine times. The rearrangement links TRBV12-3 or TRBV12-4 to TRBJ2-7; D ambiguous. V dropped 3 bases and J dropped 0 bases, with 15 bases sitting between them. The CDR3 has 16 residues. CDR3 sequence (DNA): TGTGCCAGCAGTTTTGATGTGTGGAAGTCCTCCTACGAGCAGTACTTC. It yields the protein CASSFDVWKSSYEQYF.

This clonotype was counted a few times. The V gene is TRBV10-3, the J gene TRBJ1-1; 7 bases map to TRBD1. With V trimmed by 6 bases and J by 5 bases, 3 bases remained unmatched. CDR1 is ENHRY, CDR2 SYGVKD, per germline. The CDR3 has 12 residues. The DNA for the CDR3 is TGTGCCATCAGAACAGGGGAAACTGAAGCTTTCTTT. Translated, it gives CAIRTGETEAFF.

A few counts support this clonotype. The chain carries TRBV5-1 and TRBJ2-7, with a possible D match to TRBD2 (5 bases). The CDR3 spans 19 residues. Trimming pared 5 bases from V and 5 bases from J, leaving 32 bases between. Germline V lookup: CDR1 SGHRS, CDR2 YFSETQ. This CDR3 reads CASSHPSYASGKLIHEQYV. CDR3 DNA sequence: TGCGCCAGCAGTCATCCCTCATATGCTTCCGGGAAGTTGATCCACGAGCAGTACGTC.

The chain links TRBV5-5 to TRBJ2-7, with D perhaps matching TRBD2 (6 bases). The V gene lost 5 bases and the J gene lost 0 bases, with 12 bases spanning the gap. The length of the CDR3 is 14 residues. CDR1 and CDR2 (germline): SGHKS, YYEKEE (reference sequence). DNA of the CDR3: TGTGCCAGCAGGTCACTAGCACGCTCCTACGAGCAGTACGTC. Translation: CASRSLARSYEQYV.

In its sample, this clonotype was seen a few times. This sequence joins TRBV12-3 or TRBV12-4 and TRBJ2-5; TRBD2 matches 9 bases. The length of the CDR3 is 15 residues. With V trimmed by 5 bases and J by 4 bases, 8 bases remained unmatched. The chain's CDR3 is CASSPKLGLAETQYF. CDR3 coding DNA: TGTGCCAGCAGTCCTAAACTGGGACTAGCAGAGACCCAGTACTTC.

The table lists this clonotype with a few counts. This chain links TRBV9 with TRBJ2-3, with 12 bases lining up with TRBD2. Looked up from germline, CDR1 is SGDLS and CDR2 is YYNGEE. The CDR3 covers 17 residues. Trimming removed 0 bases from V and 7 bases from J; junction bases left unmatched: 9. The DNA of the CDR3 is TGTGCCAGCAGCGTAGCTTCTAGCGGGGGGGCCCGGCATACGCAGTATTTT. It yields the protein CASSVASSGGARHTQYF.

In this sample, this clonotype turned up a few times. The chain carries TRBV25-1 and TRBJ2-1, with TRBD2 matching over 10 bases. The germline CDR1 and CDR2 sequences are MGHDK and SYGVNS. This CDR3 has 16 residues. V shed 1 base, J shed 4 bases, and the junction held 4 bases outside the gene matches. Written as DNA, the CDR3 is TGTGCCAGCAGTGAATCCGGTAGCGGGGGGTACAATGAGCAGTTCTTC. This codes for CASSESGSGGYNEQFF.